This entry is about one T cell receptor beta chain. This CDR3 spans 13 amino acids. The germline V gene has CDR1 LGHDT and CDR2 YNNKEL (reference sequence). V lost 0 bases and J 7 bases, leaving 7 bases between the germline ends. Assay: immunoSEQ multiplex PCR; the TCRdb copy retains only in-frame clones and omits some. The sample holds 190,000 or so clones, 82% seen once. The data were taken from a study of blood T cell repertoires in COVID-19. Study information: T cells, B-cell-depleted T cells, or PBMCs supplied cDNA or gDNA.

This TCR was sampled from a human donor with acute or convalescent COVID-19. The donor label of this sample is uncertain. Sequencing used peripheral blood. This chain uses TRBV3-1 (or the pseudogene TRBV3-2) with TRBJ1-5; D is unresolved. CDR3 nucleotides: TGTGCCAGCAGCCAAGATCGGGGACAGCCCCAGCATTTT. Translation: CASSQDRGQPQHF.